This T cell receptor beta chain was captured by sequencing in a study of PD-1 blockade in classical Hodgkin lymphoma. Study information: Nivolumab was administered to patients intravenously at 3 mg/kg every 2 weeks.

All the patients suffered relapse after autologous stem cell transplantation, and brentuximab vedotin exposure differed. General observations from the study: At baseline, newly diagnosed patients reportedly showed less TCR diversity than healthy donors. With respect to the repertoire differences, their causes, possibly disease activity or prior therapy, remain undefined. Anyone who began nivolumab under 1 year after ASCT was excluded.

A few counts support this clone. Its antigen is currently unknown. V trimming: 3 bases; J trimming: 0 bases; junction bases outside the gene matches: 4. The CDR3 runs to 15 residues. Germline lookup yields CDR1 KGHSH and CDR2 LQKENI. Assay: immunoSEQ multiplex PCR; the TCRdb copy retains only in-frame clones and omits some. The sample has around 11,000 clones; about 80% are singletons. The specimen was peripheral blood mononuclear cells (PBMCs), collected before the second cycle of nivolumab. V gene TRBV18 combines with J gene TRBJ1-1; 7 bases fit TRBD1. The sequence was obtained from a human donor with classical Hodgkin lymphoma. CDR3 nucleotide sequence: TGTGCCAGCTCACCCAGACAGGGTATGAACACTGAAGCTTTCTTT. It yields the protein CASSPRQGMNTEAFF.